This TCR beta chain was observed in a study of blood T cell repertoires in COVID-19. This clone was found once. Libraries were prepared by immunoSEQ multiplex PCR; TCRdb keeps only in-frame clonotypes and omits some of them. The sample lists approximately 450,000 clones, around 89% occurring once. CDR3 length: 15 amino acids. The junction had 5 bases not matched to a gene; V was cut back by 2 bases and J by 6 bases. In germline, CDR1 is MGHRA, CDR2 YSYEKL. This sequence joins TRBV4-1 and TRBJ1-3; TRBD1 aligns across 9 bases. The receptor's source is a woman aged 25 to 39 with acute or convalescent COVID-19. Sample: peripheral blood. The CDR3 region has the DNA TGCGCCAGCAGCCAACAGACAGGGGGTGAAAACACCATATATTTT. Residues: CASSQQTGGENTIYF.